The clone carrying this T cell receptor beta chain was seen repeatedly, ten times or more. The antigen is not known. TCR beta CDR3 sequences were amplified from RNA transcripts. The HTBI set primed first-round TCR CDR3 RT-PCR. MiXCR, applied by TCRdb to the multiplex PCR reads, yields one record per CDR3 protein. The sample includes 460,000 or so distinct CDR3 sequences, approximately 15% seen only once; the top ten take 15% to 20%. Stability of Graves' hyperthyroidism was defined as absent ophthalmopathy progression within 18 months. Patients aged 18 to 65 with hyperthyroidism were newly diagnosed, with duration under 2 months. The study left out patients who had uncontrolled infection, other autoimmune disease, pregnancy or lactation. The entry originates in a study of T cells in Graves' hyperthyroidism and ophthalmopathy. Study results and limitations: Separating ophthalmopathy from stable hyperthyroidism was achieved by a 13 V-J model.

The sequenced sample consisted of blood. This receptor was taken from a woman aged 18-29 years with Graves' hyperthyroidism.

The CDR3 nucleotides are TGTGCCAGCAGGCGAGGGCAGGGTTATACCGGGGAGCTGTTTTTT. Its translation is CASRRGQGYTGELFF. The chain joins TRBV12-3 or TRBV12-4 to TRBJ2-2; D is tentatively TRBD1 or TRBD2 (5 bases each). The CDR3 is 15 residues long. V lost 6 bases to trimming and J lost 5 bases, with 16 bases between them.